These 23 T cell receptor beta chains were all obtained from the same sample, sequenced in a study of Ad26.COV2.S vaccination and SARS-CoV-2 variants (dated by TCRdb to about 2021). In light of the paper, this sample's treatment or condition label describes: about 20 received Ad26.COV2.S at low or high dose, single or two shots; about 5 received placebo; per-sample allocation not given. Repertoires of vaccine and placebo recipients were sequenced from samples collected on day 63 after the first injection. Library prep was done by the immunoSEQ multiplex PCR assay. This is the immuneACCESS table as TCRdb keeps it, with only in-frame sequences that have V and J called. A part of the clones is gone; compared with another copy, unresolved V genes explain less than half, and the rest is unexplained. Within this sample are about 410,000 clones, with around 91% of them counted one time only. The ten top clones hold around 1.8% of the sample.

The sequenced sample was peripheral blood, obtained in a trial of Ad26.COV2.S vaccine versus placebo. Receptor source: a person between 18 and 60 years old who received the Ad26.COV2.S COVID-19 vaccine or a placebo.

The chain combines TRBV10-3 with TRBJ2-1; TRBD1 matches at 7 bases. V shed 4 bases and J 9 bases; nucleotides not matched to a gene: 3. CDR3 size: 12 residues. Germline V gene lookup returns CDR1 ENHRY and CDR2 SYGVKD. The DNA for the CDR3 is TGTGCCATCAGTGCCCCAGGGGGTGAGCAGTTCTTC. This encodes CAISAPGGEQFF.

For this clone: This likely reflects a read error, since a far larger clone is one base away. This sequence joins TRBV9 and TRBJ2-3, with 10 bases lining up with TRBD2. Germline V gene data show CDR1 as SGDLS and CDR2 as YYNGEE. V shed 5 bases, J shed 1 base, and the junction held 4 bases outside the gene matches. The CDR3 consists of 15 residues. The CDR3 reads CASSDGTSGTDTQYF. The CDR3 DNA is TGTGCCAGCAGTGACGGGACTAGCGGCACAGATACGCAGTATTTT. Filled out from reference TRBV9 and TRBJ2-3, the complete variable domain reads DSGVTQTPKHLITATGQRVTLRCSPRSGDLSVYWYQQSLDQGLQFLIQYYNGEERAKGNILERFSAQQFPDLHSELNLSSLELGDSALYFCASSDGTSGTDTQYFGPGTRLTVL.

This chain connects TRBV24-1 to TRBJ2-2; 8 bases line up with TRBD2. Germline V gene sequence: CDR1 KGHDR, CDR2 SFDVKD. V shed 7 bases, J shed 5 bases, and the junction held 8 bases outside the gene matches. CDR3 size: 15 residues. CDR3 nucleotide sequence: TGTGCCACCAGAGCCCGGGGGGGGCGAACCGGGGAGCTGTTTTTT. It codes for CATRARGGRTGELFF.

The genes are TRBV6-1 and TRBJ2-7; weak D call: TRBD2 (6 bases). The CDR3 contains 14 residues. From germline, CDR1 is MNHNS and CDR2 SASEGT. V dropped 3 bases and J dropped 6 bases, with 15 bases sitting between them. CDR3 nucleotide sequence: TGTGCCAGCAGTGATCGGAGGGGACGGGGCGAGCAGTACTTC. Residues: CASSDRRGRGEQYF.

The chain employs TRBV7-6 and TRBJ1-3, with unresolved D. Looked up from germline, CDR1 is SGHVS and CDR2 is FNYEAQ. This CDR3 has 14 residues. V was pared by 4 bases and J by 2 bases, with 9 bases between. As DNA, the CDR3 is TGTGCCAGCAGCTCCGGGGATGCTGGAAACACCATATATTTT. As protein: CASSSGDAGNTIYF. The full variable domain, rest sourced from reference TRBV7-6 and TRBJ1-3, is GAGVSQSPRYKVTKRGQDVALRCDPISGHVSLYWYRQALGQGPEFLTYFNYEAQQDKSGLPNDRFSAERPEGSISTLTIQRTEQRDSAMYRCASSSGDAGNTIYFGEGSWLTVV.

This chain joins TRBV15 and TRBJ1-4; D is perhaps TRBD1 (5 bases). From germline, CDR1 is LNHNV and CDR2 YYDKDF (reference sequence). V lost 3 bases to trimming and J lost 7 bases, with 9 bases between them. The length of the CDR3 is 13 residues. For the CDR3, the DNA is TGTGCCACCAGCAGGACAGAGAGTGAAAAACTGTTTTTT. Residues: CATSRTESEKLFF. Together with reference TRBV15 and TRBJ1-4, the CDR3 gives the full variable domain: DAMVIQNPRYQVTQFGKPVTLSCSQTLNHNVMYWYQQKSSQAPKLLFHYYDKDFNNEADTPDNFQSRRPNTSFCFLDIRSPGLGDTAMYLCATSRTESEKLFFGSGTQLSVL.

This sequence joins TRBV10-2 and TRBJ1-5, with TRBD1 matching over 8 bases. V shed 8 bases, J shed 4 bases, and the junction held 4 bases outside the gene matches. The CDR3 is 13 residues long. Germline CDR1 WSHSY, CDR2 SAAADI. CDR3: CASSNRGNQPQHF. CDR3 in DNA: TGCGCCAGCTCAAACAGGGGGAATCAGCCCCAGCATTTT.

This sequence joins TRBV5-1 and TRBJ1-2; D is unresolved. In germline, CDR1 is SGHRS, CDR2 YFSETQ. The CDR3 runs to 15 residues. V was clipped by 2 bases and J by 5 bases, with 16 bases between them. CDR3: CASSLSGRSPYGYTF. The DNA for the CDR3 is TGCGCCAGCAGCTTAAGTGGACGGTCCCCGTATGGCTACACCTTC.

The chain uses TRBV19 and TRBJ1-4; D may be TRBD1 (6 bases). Looked up from germline, CDR1 is LNHDA and CDR2 is SQIVND (reference sequence). V lost 3 bases, J lost 5 bases, and 16 bases lay in between. This CDR3 contains 16 residues. The CDR3 sequence: CASSISLQGRNEKLFF. The CDR3 DNA reads as TGTGCCAGTAGTATTTCTTTACAGGGAAGGAATGAAAAACTGTTTTTT.

This clone was observed a single time. V and J are TRBV29-1 and TRBJ2-3, with D hard to call. V was cut by 3 bases and J by 6 bases, with 16 bases left in between. Germline values: CDR1 SQVTM, CDR2 ANQGSEA. This CDR3 has 14 residues. The CDR3 DNA is TGCAGCGTTGACGGCCCCATTAGGTCGGATACGCAGTATTTT. Encoded protein: CSVDGPIRSDTQYF.

The chain has TRBV5-8 and TRBJ2-5; TRBD2 agrees at 11 bases. The CDR3 has 15 residues. Germline V gene data show CDR1 as SGHTS and CDR2 as YDEGEE. Trimming at V came to 7 bases and at J to 4 bases, leaving 9 bases not matched to a gene. The CDR3 DNA follows: TGTGCCAGCGCTAGCGGGAGGCTCCCGGGAGAGACCCAGTACTTC. Protein: CASASGRLPGETQYF.

The chain carries TRBV3-1 (or the pseudogene TRBV3-2) and TRBJ2-3; the D is unclear. V was clipped by 3 bases and J by 2 bases, with 15 bases between them. CDR3 size: 16 residues. The germline CDR1 and CDR2 sequences are LGHDT and YNNKEL (reference sequence). The chain's CDR3 is CASSQFTSLDTDTQYF. The CDR3, as DNA: TGTGCCAGCAGCCAGTTTACCTCCCTGGACACAGATACGCAGTATTTT.

This clone appeared many times. This chain joins TRBV4-2 and TRBJ2-1; no definite D call. The CDR3 is made up of 16 amino acids. Trimming cost V 0 bases and J 3 bases, with 12 bases left between them. Per germline, CDR1 LGHNA and CDR2 YNFKEQ. The CDR3 here is CASSQEATSLYNEQFF. The CDR3 region has the DNA TGTGCCAGCAGCCAAGAAGCGACTTCCCTCTACAATGAGCAGTTCTTC.

The chain couples TRBV14 to TRBJ2-5, with D possibly being TRBD2 (5 bases). CDR3 length: 15 residues. In germline, CDR1 is SGHDN, CDR2 FVKESK. V lost 1 base, J lost 2 bases, and 11 bases lay in between. The DNA for the CDR3 is TGTGCCAGCAGCCAAGCGTTGGGAGTACAAGAGACCCAGTACTTC. Translated, it gives CASSQALGVQETQYF.

V is TRBV2 and J is TRBJ2-5; 13 positions agree with TRBD2. Looked up from germline, CDR1 is SNHLY and CDR2 is FYNNEI. The CDR3 sequence is 15 residues long. V was clipped by 7 bases and J by 7 bases; unmatched bases: 9. This CDR3 reads CASNTGTSGAGTQYF. CDR3 bases: TGTGCCAGCAATACCGGGACTAGCGGGGCGGGGACCCAGTACTTC.

V and J are TRBV24-1 and TRBJ2-7, with D maybe TRBD2 (6 bases). Germline CDR1 is KGHDR and CDR2 is SFDVKD. The CDR3 totals 17 residues. Between the trimmed V and J ends, which lost 5 bases and 5 bases, there was a span of 24 bases. The DNA for the CDR3 is TGTGCCACCAGTGGACCCTCGGAGGGAATGGGATACGACGAGCAGTACTTC. Residues: CATSGPSEGMGYDEQYF.

The chain uses TRBV4-1 and TRBJ2-7, with D possibly matching TRBD1 (5 bases). Trimming removed 1 base at V and 7 bases at J, with 11 bases between. Germline V gene lookup returns CDR1 MGHRA and CDR2 YSYEKL. The CDR3 contains 13 residues. In DNA, the CDR3 is TGCGCCAGCAGCCAAGGGACAAGTCGAGAGCAGTACTTC. Translation gives CASSQGTSREQYF.

The V and J genes are TRBV6-2 or TRBV6-3 and TRBJ1-5, with a weak D call TRBD1 (5 bases). Germline values: CDR1 MNHEY, CDR2 SVGEGT. Deletions cut 4 bases from V and 2 bases from J, with 21 bases between. CDR3 length: 18 residues. The CDR3 nucleotides read TGTGCCAGCAGTTCAACTCGAGGGGCAGTTACCCGCAATCAGCCCCAGCATTTT. Residues: CASSSTRGAVTRNQPQHF.

The CDR3 DNA is TGTGCCTGGAGCAGGACAGGGATTTCCGGGGAGCTGTTTTTT. Translating gives CAWSRTGISGELFF. The genes are TRBV30 and TRBJ2-2; 8 bases agree with TRBD1. This CDR3 comprises 14 residues. Germline CDR1 is GTSNPN and CDR2 is SVGIG (reference sequence). Trimming took 3 bases from V and 6 from J; bases not matched to a gene: 6.

CDR3 coding DNA: TGTGCCAGCTCACCACTATTAGCGGGAGGATCAGATACGCAGTATTTT. It yields the protein CASSPLLAGGSDTQYF. V gene TRBV18 combines with J gene TRBJ2-3; 10 bases align to TRBD2. The CDR3 contains 16 residues. The V segment lost 1 base and the J segment 4 bases; nucleotides outside the gene matches: 5. Germline V gene data show CDR1 as KGHSH and CDR2 as LQKENI. Supplemented by reference TRBV18 and TRBJ2-3, the full variable domain reads NAGVMQNPRHLVRRRGQEARLRCSPMKGHSHVYWYRQLPEEGLKFMVYLQKENIIDESGMPKERFSAEFPKEGPSILRIQQVVRGDSAAYFCASSPLLAGGSDTQYFGPGTRLTVL.

This chain links TRBV3-1 (or the pseudogene TRBV3-2) with TRBJ1-1, with TRBD1 as a possible D gene (6 bases). With 6 bases removed from V and 0 bases from J, the gap between germline ends came to 14 bases. Germline V gives CDR1 LGHDT, CDR2 YNNKEL (reference sequence). This CDR3 has 15 amino acids. CDR3 coding DNA: TGTGCCAGCAGGGGAGGGGGGGCCGTGAACACTGAAGCTTTCTTT. It codes for CASRGGGAVNTEAFF.

The sample holds one count of this clone. The chain links TRBV6-5 to TRBJ2-1; 10 nucleotides line up with TRBD1. V trimming: 6 bases; J trimming: 7 bases; junction bases outside the gene matches: 6. The germline V gene encodes CDR1 MNHEY and CDR2 SVGAGI. The CDR3 is 14 residues long. The CDR3 region is CASRTGGARNEQFF. CDR3 coding DNA: TGTGCCAGCAGGACAGGGGGCGCGCGGAATGAGCAGTTCTTC.

This clone was observed once. The rearrangement uses TRBV30 and TRBJ1-1; D is possibly TRBD1 (5 bases). This CDR3 comprises 14 residues. Germline values: CDR1 GTSNPN, CDR2 SVGIG (reference sequence). Trimming took 0 bases from V and 4 from J, leaving 12 bases between them. DNA for the CDR3: TGTGCCTGGAGTGTCGGGGTCGGGGGCACTGAAGCTTTCTTT. Protein sequence: CAWSVGVGGTEAFF.